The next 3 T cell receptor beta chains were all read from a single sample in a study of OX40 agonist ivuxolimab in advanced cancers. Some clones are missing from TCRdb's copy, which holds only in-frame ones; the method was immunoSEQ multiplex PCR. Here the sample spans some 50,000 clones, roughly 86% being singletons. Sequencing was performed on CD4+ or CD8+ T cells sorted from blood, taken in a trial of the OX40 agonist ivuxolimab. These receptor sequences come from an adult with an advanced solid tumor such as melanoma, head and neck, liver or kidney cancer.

CDR3 nucleotide sequence: TGTGCCAGCAGCAAGGGCGGGACCGGGGATACGCAGTATTTT. This encodes CASSKGGTGDTQYF. The J gene is TRBJ2-3, the V gene TRBV7-9, with D possibly being TRBD2 (6 bases). CDR1 and CDR2 from the germline V gene are SEHNR and FQNEAQ (reference sequence). Deletions cut 5 bases from V and 6 bases from J, with 15 bases between. There are 14 residues in the CDR3.

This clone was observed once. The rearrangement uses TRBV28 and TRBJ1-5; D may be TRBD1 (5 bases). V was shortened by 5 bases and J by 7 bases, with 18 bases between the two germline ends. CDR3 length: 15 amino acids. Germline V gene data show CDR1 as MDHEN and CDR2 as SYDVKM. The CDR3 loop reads CASSGAGGLRQPQHF. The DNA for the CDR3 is TGTGCCAGCAGTGGGGCCGGGGGATTAAGACAGCCCCAGCATTTT.

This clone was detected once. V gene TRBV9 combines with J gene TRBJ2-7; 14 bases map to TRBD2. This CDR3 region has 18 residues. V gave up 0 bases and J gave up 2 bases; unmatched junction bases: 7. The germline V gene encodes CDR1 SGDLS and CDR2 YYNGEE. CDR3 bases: TGTGCCAGCAGCGTAGCGGGACTAGCGGGAGCTGGCCCCTACGAGCAGTACTTC. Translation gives CASSVAGLAGAGPYEQYF.